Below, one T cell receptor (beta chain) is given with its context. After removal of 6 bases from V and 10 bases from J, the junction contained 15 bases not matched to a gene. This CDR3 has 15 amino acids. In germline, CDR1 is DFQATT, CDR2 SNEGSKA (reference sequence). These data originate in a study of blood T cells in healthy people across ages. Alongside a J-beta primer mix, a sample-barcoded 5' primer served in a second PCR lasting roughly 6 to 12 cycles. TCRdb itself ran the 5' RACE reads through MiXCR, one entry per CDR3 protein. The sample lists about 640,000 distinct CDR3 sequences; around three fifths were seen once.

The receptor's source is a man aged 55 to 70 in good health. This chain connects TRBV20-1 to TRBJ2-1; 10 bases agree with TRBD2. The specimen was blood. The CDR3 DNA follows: TGCAGTGCGGATCTAGCGGGAGCCCCCCGGGGGGAGCAGTTCTTC. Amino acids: CSADLAGAPRGEQFF.